The source of this T cell receptor (beta chain) is a study of T cells in women clearing cervical HPV infection. Study-wide context: Women with histologically confirmed HPV16-related CIN3 or worse, 2 with invasive cancer, served as cases. Controls' single incident HPV16 infection cleared within 12 months without precancer. Case blood was drawn a median approximately 150 days after lesion detection.

Dot-blot hybridization genotyped cervical HPV amplified with MY09/MY11 PCR. This table comes from immunoSEQ multiplex PCR, and its TCRdb copy is limited to in-frame clones, with some not included. Found here are about 8,400 clones; the top ten clones hold about 8%. Points on this clone: The CDR3 goes on 3 residues after the read ends, and that part is filled in from the germline J gene.

The ends were cut back, 5 bases at V and 8 bases at J, with 9 bases in the middle. The CDR3 runs to 12 residues. The germline gives CDR1 SGHVS, CDR2 FNYEAQ. The chain uses TRBV7-6 and TRBJ1-4; D is unresolved. The source material was blood buffy coat. The TCR sequence derives from a woman aged 18 to 75 with a cervical HPV16 infection that either progressed to CIN3+ or cleared (not recorded which). CDR3 DNA (partial): TGTGCCAGCAGCAGAGTAGGGGAAAAA. Residues: CASSRVGEK. In full, the CDR3 reads CASSRVGEKLFF.